This TCR beta chain is from a study of cytotoxic CD8 clonotypes in ibrutinib-treated CLL (dated by TCRdb to the early 2020s). Background on the whole study: In this cohort, 15 patients were treatment-naive and under 13 were relapsed/refractory, while some 18 had unmutated IGHV. Responses were partial in 24 patients and complete in 2; after median around 72 months follow-up, some 14 stayed in remission and roughly twelve progressed. The response samples were drawn at a median of approximately 11 months into treatment, with a range of roughly 6 to 40 months. On average, each sample yielded around 250,000 productive templates and tens of thousands of productive rearrangements. Of the roughly 90 people in the trial, roughly 27 had longitudinal samples available. Cryopreserved peripheral blood mononuclear cells were collected before treatment, at response, and at either disease progression or sustained remission. All remission and progressive disease samples were collected while patients were still receiving ibrutinib. The research as a whole found: Clonality rose at ibrutinib response, remained stable during sustained remission, and dropped back toward baseline at progression. Public clonotypes were rare and either shrank or stayed stable during treatment, and the rise in clonality at ibrutinib response reflected expansion of private clonotypes. At baseline, clonality was higher than in age-matched healthy donors and showed a strong correlation with circulating CD8+ T-cell counts. Lymph node repertoires were not examined, and the timing of sampling was not matched between patients in sustained remission and those whose disease progressed.

According to the study, the label for this sample's time point signals: about 11 months on ibrutinib. For TCR beta library preparation, approximately 2 micrograms of genomic DNA was extracted from cryopreserved PBMCs. High-throughput TCR beta sequencing was performed on longitudinal blood samples from CLL patients receiving ibrutinib monotherapy. The patients took part in an open-label, single-center phase 2 trial of ibrutinib monotherapy. The germline V gene specifies SGHVS as CDR1 and FNYEAQ as CDR2. The CDR3 holds 17 amino acids from the cysteine to the phenylalanine. Left in the record is the CDR3 DNA by itself, 51 bases read in frame from the first base. As concerns this clone: The antigen it binds to is not known. The germline gene is not matched at one end of the junction; a read error may be the cause.

A MiSeq instrument was used for deep resolution sequencing, which targeted depths ranging from 1 in 1 million up to 1 in 200,000 T cells, with coverage averaging 10x for each clonotype. TCR beta libraries were generated with the immunoSEQ hsTCRB Kit. On the authors' methods: ImmunoSEQ Data Assistant and ImmunoSEQ Analyzer were used for data analysis, and V, D and J genes were assigned according to IMGT definitions. Clonality, which ranges from 0 to 1, was calculated by subtracting the normalized Shannon entropy of productive rearrangement frequencies from one. Public clonotype analysis was restricted to overrepresented clonotypes comprising at least 0.05% of each patient's repertoire. Repertoires from some 14 age-matched healthy donors in immuneACCESS were used as clonality controls. Entries here come from immuneACCESS through TCRdb and include only in-frame sequences with V and J called. Some clones fail to appear in such tables; in the studies checked, an unresolved V gene covers under half of the shortfall, and the cause of the remainder is unknown. V and J calls and clone size come straight from that table; D and trimming were deduced from the DNA. Within this sample are 60,000 to 70,000 clones, with around three fifths of them counted one time only. Clones ranked in the top ten supply around 15% of the sample.

The chain was built from TRBV7-6 and TRBJ2-5, with 14 middle bases fitting TRBD2. This sample comprised PBMCs, obtained after 12 months of ibrutinib treatment. The receptor was isolated from a human donor with chronic lymphocytic leukemia. CDR3 sequence: CASSPGLAGAHQETQYF. The DNA is TGTGCCAGCAGCCCGGGACTAGCGGGGGCCCACCAGGAGACCCAGTACTTC. The variable domain in full, with residues beyond the CDR3 obtained from the reference TRBV7-6 and TRBJ2-5 genes, is GAGVSQSPRYKVTKRGQDVALRCDPISGHVSLYWYRQALGQGPEFLTYFNYEAQQDKSGLPNDRFSAERPEGSISTLTIQRTEQRDSAMYRCASSPGLAGAHQETQYFGPGTRLLVL.